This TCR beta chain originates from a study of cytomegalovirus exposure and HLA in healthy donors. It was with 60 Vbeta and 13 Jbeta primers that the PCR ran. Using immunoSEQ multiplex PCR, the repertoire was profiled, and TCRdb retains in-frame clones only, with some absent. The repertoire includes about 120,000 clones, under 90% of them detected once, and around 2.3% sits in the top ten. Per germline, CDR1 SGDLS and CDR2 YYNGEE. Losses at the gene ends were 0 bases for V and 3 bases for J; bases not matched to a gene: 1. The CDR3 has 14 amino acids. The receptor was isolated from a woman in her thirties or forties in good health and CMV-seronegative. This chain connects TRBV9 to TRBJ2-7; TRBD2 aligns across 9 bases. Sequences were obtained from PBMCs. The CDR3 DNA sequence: TGTGCCAGCAGCGTAGCGCGGGAGGGCTACGAGCAGTACTTC. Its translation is CASSVAREGYEQYF.